Listed below are T cell receptor beta chains from one sample, sequenced in a study of lymphopenia after photon versus proton radiotherapy. Assay: immunoSEQ multiplex PCR; the TCRdb copy retains only in-frame clones and omits some. The sample lists several thousand clones, around 90% seen once, with about 20% in the top ten. This specimen was peripheral blood, taken from a patient treated with photon-based radiotherapy. The receptors derive from a man older than 75 with cholangiocarcinoma. Both conserved end residues are part of each CDR3. The D gene is left open where the match is weak. For some rows the clone size is stated as once, few or many, or as a class when expanded; others skip it.

CDR3 DNA,CDR3 protein,J gene,D gene,clone size,V gene
TGTGCCAGCAGCCCAGGGGCTGAAGCTTTCTTT,CASSPGAEAFF,TRBJ1-1,-,-,TRBV6-6
TGTGCCAGTTCCGGGACAGGCCAGAACACTGAAGCTTTCTTT,CASSGTGQNTEAFF,TRBJ1-1,TRBD1,-,TRBV9
TGTGCCAGCAGCCTCACGGCGGGGGGGACCCAGTACTTC,CASSLTAGGTQYF,TRBJ2-5,TRBD2,-,TRBV5-6
TGCGCCAGCAGCTTAGACGGGAACACCGGGGAGCTGTTTTTT,CASSLDGNTGELFF,TRBJ2-2,-,-,TRBV5-1
TGTGCCAGCAGTTACTCCCCGGGACAGGGTAGCTACGAGCAGTACTTC,CASSYSPGQGSYEQYF,TRBJ2-7,TRBD1,-,TRBV6-5
TGTGCCAGCTCTCCAGGGACCGGAAACACCATATATTTT,CASSPGTGNTIYF,TRBJ1-3,-,-,TRBV18
TGCGCCAGCAGCCGGGACAGGGACAATTCACCCCTCCACTTT,CASSRDRDNSPLHF,TRBJ1-6,TRBD1,-,TRBV5-1
TGTGCCAGTAGTTGGGGACAGTTGGGGAATCAGCCCCAGCATTTT,CASSWGQLGNQPQHF,TRBJ1-5,TRBD1,-,TRBV19
TGTGCCAGCAGCCAGACTAGCGGGGGGAAGACCCAGTACTTC,CASSQTSGGKTQYF,TRBJ2-5,TRBD2,-,TRBV7-3
TGTGCCAGCGGCAGTAACTATGGCTACACCTTC,CASGSNYGYTF,TRBJ1-2,-,-,TRBV28
TGTGCCTGGAGTGTGACAGGGGGCGAAGGGAAGAACACCTTC,CAWSVTGGEGKNTF,TRBJ1-2,TRBD1,once,TRBV30
TGTGCCAGCTCACCAGGGGACAAGAATGGCTACACCTTC,CASSPGDKNGYTF,TRBJ1-2,-,few,TRBV18
TGTGCCAGCAGTTACGAGCAGGGGAGCTATAATTCACCCCTCCACTTT,CASSYEQGSYNSPLHF,TRBJ1-6,-,-,TRBV6-5
TGCAGCGTTGATAGGGGGGGGCCTACAGATACGCAGTATTTT,CSVDRGGPTDTQYF,TRBJ2-3,-,-,TRBV29-1
TGTGCCAGCAGCAACCGGACAGGGTTTGGCACTGAAGCTTTCTTT,CASSNRTGFGTEAFF,TRBJ1-1,TRBD1,-,TRBV7-8
TGTGCCAGTAGTAACCCCCAGGGTGAAAACTATGGCTACACCTTC,CASSNPQGENYGYTF,TRBJ1-2,-,-,TRBV19
TGCAGCGTTGAATGGGGGGCAGTCCCAGATACGCAGTATTTT,CSVEWGAVPDTQYF,TRBJ2-3,-,-,TRBV29-1
TGTGCCAGCAGTTGGGGGGGTCAGCCCCAGCATTTT,CASSWGGQPQHF,TRBJ1-5,-,-,TRBV28
TGTGCCAGCAGCCTAGCGGGGGTGGGAGATACGCAGTATTTT,CASSLAGVGDTQYF,TRBJ2-3,TRBD2,-,TRBV5-4
TGTGCCAGCTCCCGGGGGGGCCTAAGCACAGATACGCAGTATTTT,CASSRGGLSTDTQYF,TRBJ2-3,TRBD2,-,TRBV18
TGCGCCAGCAGTGAGTCGGGCTACGAGCAGTACTTC,CASSESGYEQYF,TRBJ2-7,-,-,TRBV10-1
TGTGCCAGCAGCCTAGACGGAAGGGTCACCGGGGAGCTGTTTTTT,CASSLDGRVTGELFF,TRBJ2-2,-,-,TRBV11-3
TGTGCCAGCAGTGGACAGGCCAGCGTAGGCAATCAGCCCCAGCATTTT,CASSGQASVGNQPQHF,TRBJ1-5,-,-,TRBV2
TGTGCCAGCAGTTTCGCCAGGCTCACGATGAACACTGAAGCTTTCTTT,CASSFARLTMNTEAFF,TRBJ1-1,-,-,TRBV28
TGTGCCAGTAGTAACCGGGACCATCGGGAGCAGTACTTC,CASSNRDHREQYF,TRBJ2-7,-,-,TRBV19
TGTGCCAGCAGCAGGCGGGGACCCGGCTCCTACGAGCAGTACTTC,CASSRRGPGSYEQYF,TRBJ2-7,-,-,TRBV14
TGTGCCAGCAGTGTTAGTCACCAAAGCACAGATACGCAGTATTTT,CASSVSHQSTDTQYF,TRBJ2-3,-,-,TRBV6-1
TGTGCCACCAGCAGAGATTCACAGGGCTCCTATGGCTACACCTTC,CATSRDSQGSYGYTF,TRBJ1-2,-,-,TRBV15
TGTGCCAGCGGCTACAGGGTTGGAGGTGAAAAACTGTTTTTT,CASGYRVGGEKLFF,TRBJ1-4,-,-,TRBV6-5
TGTGCCAGCAGTGAATACACAGGGCTCACCGGAAACACCATATATTTT,CASSEYTGLTGNTIYF,TRBJ1-3,-,once,TRBV25-1
TGTGCCAGCAGTTTAGGGAGGACCAAAAGACTCGATACGCAGTATTTT,CASSLGRTKRLDTQYF,TRBJ2-3,-,-,TRBV27
TGTGCCAGCAGCTTATTCGCGGACTCCTACAATGAGCAGTTCTTC,CASSLFADSYNEQFF,TRBJ2-1,-,-,TRBV7-2
TGTGCCAGCAGCTTAGAACCGGAGGCGCATGAAAAACTGTTTTTT,CASSLEPEAHEKLFF,TRBJ1-4,-,-,TRBV7-9
TGTGCCATCAGTGAGTCGAGGTTGCAGGTCACTGAAGCTTTCTTT,CAISESRLQVTEAFF,TRBJ1-1,-,-,TRBV10-3
TGTGCCAGCAGCTCTAGCGGGGGCTACAATGAGCAGTTCTTC,CASSSSGGYNEQFF,TRBJ2-1,TRBD2,-,TRBV7-2
TGTGCCAGCAGTTTCAAAACAGGGGGGCCGCCTTTCTATGGCTACACCTTC,CASSFKTGGPPFYGYTF,TRBJ1-2,TRBD1,-,TRBV7-2
TGTGCCAGCAGTTTACGCACTGAAGCTTTCTTT,CASSLRTEAFF,TRBJ1-1,-,-,TRBV27
TGTGCCAGCAGCCCATTAAGCCAGGGAGGGGAGACCCAGTACTTC,CASSPLSQGGETQYF,TRBJ2-5,TRBD2,-,TRBV11-2
TGTGCCAGCTCACCCCACCCCCCCAATGAAAAACTGTTTTTT,CASSPHPPNEKLFF,TRBJ1-4,-,-,TRBV18
TGTGCCAGCAGTTCCGGGACAGGGGTTAATTCACCCCTCCACTTT,CASSSGTGVNSPLHF,TRBJ1-6,TRBD1,-,TRBV27
TGTGCCAGCAGCTTGGACAAATCGGGCTACACCTTC,CASSLDKSGYTF,TRBJ1-2,-,few,TRBV4-2
TGTGCCAGCAGCCGGGACGGGCGGTATGGCTACACCTTC,CASSRDGRYGYTF,TRBJ1-2,-,-,TRBV7-3
TGTGCCAGCAGCTTGTTCCGGGGGCAGGGAGATACGCAGTATTTT,CASSLFRGQGDTQYF,TRBJ2-3,-,few,TRBV5-4
TGTGCCAGTAGTATAGACCCCGAGGGGGTCGCTAGCGGTCAGCCCCAGCATTTT,CASSIDPEGVASGQPQHF,TRBJ1-5,-,few,TRBV19
TGTGCCAGCAGCTCCCAGGCCGGGGGCACCACTAATGAAAAACTGTTTTTT,CASSSQAGGTTNEKLFF,TRBJ1-4,-,-,TRBV5-4
TGTGCCAGCAGCCTTCCACATCGGGACAGGACACCGCAGTTCTTC,CASSLPHRDRTPQFF,TRBJ2-1,TRBD1,-,TRBV5-6
TGTGCCAGCAGTTTATTGGGGACAGTCGGGTCGAATGAGCAGTTCTTC,CASSLLGTVGSNEQFF,TRBJ2-1,TRBD1,-,TRBV28
TGTGCCAGCTTAATAGTCAATGAGCAGTTCTTC,CASLIVNEQFF,TRBJ2-1,-,-,TRBV2